These 22 T cell receptor beta chains were sequenced from one sample in a study of T cells in Graves' hyperthyroidism and ophthalmopathy. RNA transcripts were the template for amplifying TCR beta CDR3 regions. The HTBI set primed first-round TCR CDR3 RT-PCR. TCRdb itself ran the multiplex PCR reads through MiXCR, one entry per CDR3 protein. The table lists 500,000 to 600,000 distinct CDR3 sequences, 46% of them singletons. Sequenced: peripheral blood or thyroid tissue (not recorded which). Every receptor here comes from an adult woman with Graves' disease, either hyperthyroidism or ophthalmopathy (not recorded which).

The chain is built from TRBV7-9 and TRBJ2-7; D could derive from TRBD1 or TRBD2 (5 bases each). The DNA end is more similar to TRBJ2-1, so the J call may be wrong. Per the germline V gene, CDR1 is SEHNR and CDR2 is FQNEAQ (reference sequence). The CDR3 has 15 amino acids. Here the CDR3 reads CASSLGTQTYNEQFF. The CDR3 nucleotides read TGTGCCAGCAGCCTAGGGACCCAAACCTACAATGAGCAGTTCTTC.

This clonotype has only one observation. This sequence joins TRBV12-3 or TRBV12-4 and TRBJ2-5; 14 bases align to TRBD2. This CDR3 has 16 residues. The trim removed 5 bases at V and 5 bases at J, leaving 7 bases unmatched. The CDR3: CASSRLAGGPGETQYF. CDR3 DNA: TGTGCCAGCAGTAGACTAGCGGGGGGGCCTGGCGAGACCCAGTACTTC.

This clonotype was counted at least ten times. The chain carries TRBV4-2 and TRBJ1-6; perhaps TRBD1 as D (6 bases). V shed 0 bases and J shed 8 bases, with 17 bases lying between them. The germline V gene has CDR1 LGHNA and CDR2 YNFKEQ. The CDR3 has 17 amino acids. CDR3 bases: TGTGCCAGCAGCCAAGAGTCCAGGGTAGAGGGGGATTCACCCCTCCACTTT. Its translation: CASSQESRVEGDSPLHF.

This chain links TRBV10-2 with TRBJ2-5; D gene uncertain. The end of the DNA is better explained by TRBJ2-7, so the J call may be wrong. The CDR3 is 14 residues long. The V gene's germline CDR1 is WSHSY and CDR2 SAAADI. The CDR3 DNA follows: TGCGCCAGCAGTTTGTCTGGGGAATCCTACGAGCAGTACTTC. It translates to CASSLSGESYEQYF.

The gene calls are TRBV7-2 and TRBJ1-4, with 7 bases lining up with TRBD1. This CDR3 region has 13 residues. CDR1 and CDR2 (germline): SGHTA, FQGNSA. The V segment lost 5 bases and the J segment 7 bases; nucleotides outside the gene matches: 4. CDR3: CASSPRTGEKLFF. As DNA, the CDR3 is TGTGCCAGCAGCCCCCGGACAGGTGAAAAACTGTTTTTT. Together with reference TRBV7-2 and TRBJ1-4, the CDR3 gives the full variable domain: GAGVSQSPSNKVTEKGKDVELRCDPISGHTALYWYRQSLGQGLEFLIYFQGNSAPDKSGLPSDRFSAERTGGSVSTLTIQRTQQEDSAVYLCASSPRTGEKLFFGSGTQLSVL.

V is TRBV6-6 and J is TRBJ2-5; TRBD1 matches 7 bases. CDR1 and CDR2 from the germline V gene are MNHNY and SVGAGI (reference sequence). CDR3 length: 15 amino acids. With V trimmed by 10 bases and J by 0 bases, 11 bases remained unmatched. CDR3 region: CATKGADRYQETQYF. The CDR3 bases are TGTGCCACCAAGGGGGCGGACAGGTACCAAGAGACCCAGTACTTC.

Only a few counts were recorded for this clonotype. The gene calls are TRBV5-1 and TRBJ1-2; the D gene is possibly TRBD1 (5 bases). This CDR3 spans 13 amino acids. The germline V and J ends were trimmed by 0 bases and 7 bases, with 10 bases remaining between them. Germline-derived CDR1 and CDR2 are SGHRS and YFSETQ. The CDR3 DNA reads as TGCGCCAGCAGCTTGGAAGGGACCGGTGGCTACACCTTC. It codes for CASSLEGTGGYTF.

This clonotype appeared many times. The chain has TRBV7-9 and TRBJ2-2; D is perhaps TRBD2 (5 bases). Germline lookup yields CDR1 SEHNR and CDR2 FQNEAQ (reference sequence). The CDR3 spans 15 residues. Trimming pared 6 bases from V and 7 bases from J, leaving 18 bases between. This CDR3 is CASRGSRERDGELFF. In DNA form, the CDR3 reads TGTGCCAGCAGAGGGTCGAGGGAGCGTGACGGGGAGCTGTTTTTT.

Many counts were recorded for this clonotype. A read error may account for a junction end that differs from germline. The V gene is TRBV5-1, the J gene TRBJ1-2; the D gene is possibly TRBD1 (6 bases). CDR1 is SGHRS, CDR2 YFSETQ, per germline. The CDR3 extends over 11 amino acids. The chain's CDR3 is CASSPGDGYTF. The DNA of the CDR3 is TGTGCCAGCAGCCCAGGGGATGGCTACACCTTC.

In its sample, this clonotype was seen once. V is TRBV2 and J is TRBJ1-5; 7 nucleotides line up with TRBD1. The germline CDR1 and CDR2 sequences are SNHLY and FYNNEI. The CDR3 spans 14 residues. The CDR3 protein is CAISGGSGNQPQHF. The CDR3 DNA reads as TGTGCTATATCAGGGGGTTCGGGCAATCAGCCCCAGCATTTT.

This clonotype was seen more than once but under ten times. V usage is TRBV29-1 and J usage is TRBJ1-1; tentatively, D is TRBD1 (6 bases). Germline loops: CDR1 SQVTM, CDR2 ANQGSEA. The CDR3 totals 12 residues. V shed 4 bases and J shed 5 bases, with 11 bases lying between them. CDR3 DNA sequence: TGCAGCGTTGCCGGGGGGCGGACTGAAGCTTTCTTT. Amino acids: CSVAGGRTEAFF.

The chain carries TRBV7-9 and TRBJ2-2; TRBD2 aligns across 13 bases. Trimming removed 5 bases from V and 4 bases from J; junction bases left unmatched: 4. Germline CDR1 reads SEHNR; CDR2 reads FQNEAQ (reference sequence). This CDR3 region has 16 residues. The CDR3 loop is CASSQTSGRTTGELFF. The CDR3 DNA reads as TGTGCCAGCAGCCAGACTAGCGGGAGGACCACCGGGGAGCTGTTTTTT.

This clonotype has just one count. V usage is TRBV10-3 and J usage is TRBJ2-7, with TRBD1 identical over 8 bases. Germline V gene lookup returns CDR1 ENHRY and CDR2 SYGVKD. This CDR3 comprises 14 residues. V was pared by 5 bases and J by 4 bases, with 7 bases of the junction left unmatched. DNA of the CDR3: TGTGCCATCAGTAGGACAGGGTTTGAGTACGAGCAGTACTTC. This codes for CAISRTGFEYEQYF.

The chain uses TRBV10-3 and TRBJ1-1; maybe TRBD1 (5 bases). Germline assignment: CDR1 ENHRY and CDR2 SYGVKD. The V end was cut by 6 bases, the J end by 1 base, with 9 bases between. The CDR3 loop spans 13 amino acids. As DNA, the CDR3 is TGTGCCATCAGCGATACAGGGAACACTGAAGCTTTCTTT. Its protein is CAISDTGNTEAFF.

The chain has TRBV11-2 and TRBJ2-5; D is unresolved. V gave up 2 bases and J gave up 2 bases, with 21 bases separating them. Germline-derived CDR1 and CDR2 are SGHAT and FQNNGV. The CDR3 contains 18 residues. CDR3 DNA: TGTGCCAGCAGCTTAAGAAACTACCGAGTCGCCAAGCAAGAGACCCAGTACTTC. It yields the protein CASSLRNYRVAKQETQYF. The full variable domain, in which reference TRBV11-2 and TRBJ2-5 provide the parts outside the CDR3, is EAGVAQSPRYKIIEKRQSVAFWCNPISGHATLYWYQQILGQGPKLLIQFQNNGVVDDSQLPKDRFSAERLKGVDSTLKIQPAKLEDSAVYLCASSLRNYRVAKQETQYFGPGTRLLVL.

This clonotype was counted at least ten times. The chain links TRBV2 to TRBJ2-7; 12 positions agree with TRBD2. This CDR3 is built from 16 residues. V was pared by 8 bases and J by 3 bases, with 11 bases of the junction left unmatched. Germline V lookup: CDR1 SNHLY, CDR2 FYNNEI. This CDR3 is CASPPSSGRALYEQYF. The CDR3 DNA sequence: TGTGCCAGCCCCCCCTCTAGCGGGAGGGCCCTCTACGAGCAGTACTTC.

This clonotype was recorded at least ten times. V usage is TRBV10-3 and J usage is TRBJ2-1; 10 nucleotides line up with TRBD1. The germline CDR1 and CDR2 sequences are ENHRY and SYGVKD. The length of the CDR3 is 14 residues. The J segment lost 9 bases and the V segment lost 2 bases, leaving 4 bases of the junction unmatched. CDR3 DNA sequence: TGTGCCATCAGTGAGGGACAGGGGGAACTTGAGCAGTTCTTC. Protein sequence: CAISEGQGELEQFF.

This clonotype was detected ten times or more. The chain has TRBV18 and TRBJ1-2; D ambiguous. CDR3 length: 15 amino acids. Germline CDR1 KGHSH, CDR2 LQKENI. V was trimmed by 3 bases and J by 3 bases, leaving 14 bases between them. CDR3 nucleotides: TGTGCCAGCTCACCGGAAGCTCTGAGGTACTATGGCTACACCTTC. This encodes CASSPEALRYYGYTF.

A word on this clonotype: The junction shows a germline mismatch at one end, possibly a read error. CDR3 in amino acids: CVSSLSSRGKTEAFF. The CDR3 nucleotides are TGTGTCAGCAGCTTAAGTAGCAGGGGTAAAACTGAAGCTTTCTTT. The chain recombines TRBV7-2 with TRBJ1-1; tentative D call: TRBD1 (6 bases). Germline loops: CDR1 SGHTA, CDR2 FQGNSA. There are 15 residues in the CDR3. The full variable domain, in which reference TRBV7-2 and TRBJ1-1 provide the parts outside the CDR3, is GAGVSQSPSNKVTEKGKDVELRCDPISGHTALYWYRQSLGQGLEFLIYFQGNSAPDKSGLPSDRFSAERTGGSVSTLTIQRTQQEDSAVYLCVSSLSSRGKTEAFFGQGTRLTVV.

In its sample, this clonotype was seen many times. The V call is TRBV5-4, the J call TRBJ2-7; the D gene is possibly TRBD2 (6 bases). V was shortened by 2 bases and J by 3 bases, with 9 bases between the two germline ends. CDR3 length: 13 residues. CDR1 SGHNT and CDR2 YYREEE come from the germline V gene (reference sequence). CDR3 sequence: CASSFGTYYEQYF. DNA of the CDR3: TGTGCCAGCAGCTTCGGGACTTACTACGAGCAGTACTTC.

This clonotype was picked up many times. The chain joins TRBV2 to TRBJ2-6, with D tentatively TRBD2 (6 bases). Trimming cost V 4 bases and J 2 bases, with 9 bases left between them. Germline values: CDR1 SNHLY, CDR2 FYNNEI. The CDR3 loop spans 15 amino acids. The CDR3 loop is CASSARGTGANVLTF. The CDR3 DNA reads as TGTGCCAGCAGTGCACGGGGGACTGGGGCCAACGTCCTGACTTTC.

There are many counts of this clonotype. The chain combines TRBV4-2 with TRBJ1-2; D remains ambiguous. Germline CDR1 LGHNA, CDR2 YNFKEQ. The CDR3 consists of 14 residues. Trimming removed 1 base from V and 2 bases from J, with 8 bases in between. This chain's CDR3 is CASSQGQANYGYTF. In DNA, the CDR3 is TGTGCCAGCAGCCAAGGGCAGGCGAACTATGGCTACACCTTC.